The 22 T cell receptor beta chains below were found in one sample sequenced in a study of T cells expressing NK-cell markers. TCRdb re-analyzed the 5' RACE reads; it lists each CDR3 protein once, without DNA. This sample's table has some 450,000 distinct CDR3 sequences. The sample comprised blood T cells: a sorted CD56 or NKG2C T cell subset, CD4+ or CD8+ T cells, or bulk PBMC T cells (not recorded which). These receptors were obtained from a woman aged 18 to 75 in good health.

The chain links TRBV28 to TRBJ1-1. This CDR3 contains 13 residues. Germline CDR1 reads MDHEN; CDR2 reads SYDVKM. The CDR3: CASLQRMNTEAFF.

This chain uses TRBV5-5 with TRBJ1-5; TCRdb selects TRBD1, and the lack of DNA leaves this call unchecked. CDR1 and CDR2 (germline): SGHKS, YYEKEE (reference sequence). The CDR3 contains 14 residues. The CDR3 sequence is CASSSDRGHQPQHF.

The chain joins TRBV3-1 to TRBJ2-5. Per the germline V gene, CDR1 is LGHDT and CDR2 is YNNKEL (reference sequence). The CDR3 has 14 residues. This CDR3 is CASSQGWAKETQYF.

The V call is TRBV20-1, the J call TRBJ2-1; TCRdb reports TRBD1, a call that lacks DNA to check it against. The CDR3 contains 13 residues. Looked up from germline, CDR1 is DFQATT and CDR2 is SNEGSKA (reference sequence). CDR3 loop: CSARDGGRNEQFF.

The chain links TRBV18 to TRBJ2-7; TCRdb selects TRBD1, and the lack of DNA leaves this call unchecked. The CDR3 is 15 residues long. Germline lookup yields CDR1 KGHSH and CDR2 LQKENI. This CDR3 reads CDSSHPGPGAYEQYF.

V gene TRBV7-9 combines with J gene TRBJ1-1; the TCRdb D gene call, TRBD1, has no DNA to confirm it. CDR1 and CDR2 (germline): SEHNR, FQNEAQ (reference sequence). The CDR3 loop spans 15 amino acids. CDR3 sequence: CASSLDIQRNTEAFF.

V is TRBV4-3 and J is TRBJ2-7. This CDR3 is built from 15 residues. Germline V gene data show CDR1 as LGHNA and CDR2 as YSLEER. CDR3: CASSYSTALANEQYF.

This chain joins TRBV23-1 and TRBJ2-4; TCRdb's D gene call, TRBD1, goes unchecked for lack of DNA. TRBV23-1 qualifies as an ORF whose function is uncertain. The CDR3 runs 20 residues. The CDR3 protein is CASSHPAGGVAGVDENIQYF.

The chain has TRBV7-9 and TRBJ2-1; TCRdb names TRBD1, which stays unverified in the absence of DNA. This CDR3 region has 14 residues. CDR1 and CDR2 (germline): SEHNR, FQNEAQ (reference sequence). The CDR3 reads CASRTGVRGGEQFF.

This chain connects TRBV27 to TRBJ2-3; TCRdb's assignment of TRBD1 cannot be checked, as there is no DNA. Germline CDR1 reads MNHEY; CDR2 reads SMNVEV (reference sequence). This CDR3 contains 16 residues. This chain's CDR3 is CASSLFLDRVTDTQYF.

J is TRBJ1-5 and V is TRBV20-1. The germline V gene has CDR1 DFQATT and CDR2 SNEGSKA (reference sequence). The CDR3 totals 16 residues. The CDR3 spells CSARDADPYSNQPQHF.

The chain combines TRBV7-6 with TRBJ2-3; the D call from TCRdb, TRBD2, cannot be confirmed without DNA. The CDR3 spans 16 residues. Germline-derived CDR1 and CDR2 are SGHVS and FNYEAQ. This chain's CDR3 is CASSLSGLGGADTQYF.

The CDR3 spells CASSSPHSGGASSPTDTQYF. The genes are TRBV5-4 and TRBJ2-3; with no DNA, the TCRdb D assignment of TRBD2 cannot be verified. The CDR3 totals 20 residues. The germline V gene has CDR1 SGHNT and CDR2 YYREEE (reference sequence).

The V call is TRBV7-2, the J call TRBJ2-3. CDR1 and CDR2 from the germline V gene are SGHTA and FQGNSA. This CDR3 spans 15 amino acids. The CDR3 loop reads CASSLVFGGTDTQYF.

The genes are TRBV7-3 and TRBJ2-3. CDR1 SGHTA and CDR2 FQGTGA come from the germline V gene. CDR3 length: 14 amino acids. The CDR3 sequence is CASSLIAAADTQYF. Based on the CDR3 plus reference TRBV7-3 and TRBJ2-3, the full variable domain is GAGVSQTPSNKVTEKGKYVELRCDPISGHTALYWYRQSLGQGPEFLIYFQGTGAADDSGLPNDRFFAVRPEGSVSTLKIQRTERGDSAVYLCASSLIAAADTQYFGPGTRLTVL.

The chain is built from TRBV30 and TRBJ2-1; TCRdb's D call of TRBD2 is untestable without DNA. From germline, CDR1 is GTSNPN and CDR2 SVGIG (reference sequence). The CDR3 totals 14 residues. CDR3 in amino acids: CAWSLTSENNEQFF.

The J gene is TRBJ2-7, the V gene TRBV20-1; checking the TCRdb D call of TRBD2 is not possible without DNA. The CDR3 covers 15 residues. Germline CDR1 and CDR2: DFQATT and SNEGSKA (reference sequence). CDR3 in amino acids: CSARELADPTYEQYF.

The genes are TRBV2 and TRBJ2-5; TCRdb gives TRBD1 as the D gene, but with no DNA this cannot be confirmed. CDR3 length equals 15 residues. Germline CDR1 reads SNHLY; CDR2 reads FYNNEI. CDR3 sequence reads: CASSDRKQGGETQYF.

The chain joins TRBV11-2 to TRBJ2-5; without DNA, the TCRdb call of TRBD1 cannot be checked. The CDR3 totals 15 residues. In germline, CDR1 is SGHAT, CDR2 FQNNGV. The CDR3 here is CASSSTGQGGETQYF.

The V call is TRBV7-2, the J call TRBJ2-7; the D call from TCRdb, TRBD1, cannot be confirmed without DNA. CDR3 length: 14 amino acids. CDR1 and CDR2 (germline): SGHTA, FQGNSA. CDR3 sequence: CASSPSRGAGEQYF.

The chain's CDR3 is CASTPPGAAQPQHF. V is TRBV19 and J is TRBJ1-5; TCRdb picks TRBD1, but there is no DNA to check that call. Germline CDR1 and CDR2: LNHDA and SQIVND (reference sequence). The CDR3 loop spans 14 amino acids.

The CDR3 region is CASSRTGATYEQYF. This chain uses TRBV3-1 with TRBJ2-7. This CDR3 region has 14 residues. Germline V gene data show CDR1 as LGHDT and CDR2 as YNNKEL (reference sequence).